The rows below give T cell receptor beta chains drawn from one sample of a study of blood T cell repertoires in COVID-19. The repertoire was sequenced with immunoSEQ multiplex PCR; TCRdb's copy has only in-frame clones and lacks some. Of approximately 250,000 clones in the sample, 86% are singletons; the top ten hold around 12%. The sample consisted of peripheral blood. These receptors all come from a woman between 65 and 79 years old with COVID-19, enrolled during active disease. CDR3s leave out the opening cysteine and the closing phenylalanine or tryptophan.

TRBV5-4,ASSASALGGETQY
TRBV27,ASSLWTDNSPLH
TRBV19,ASSIGGSEQY
TRBV10-1,ASSEVLAGGKDTQY
TRBV30,AWSRTGSSEAF
TRBV2,ASSDRGWANVLT
TRBV7-9,ASSLEVSQGVLVGYT
TRBV9,ASRGLAGGTGELF
TRBV18,ASSPLAYTDTQY
TRBV11-2,ASSSFGVSYEQF
TRBV28,ASSLGGEMTGELF
TRBV6-5,ASSYGSANYGYT
TRBV10-3,ATQQGTNTEAF
TRBV12-3/TRBV12-4,ASSLGQGFGYT
TRBV19,ASTMGGEGTEAF
TRBV27,ASSSSSGGTDTQY
TRBV24-1,ATSDLHRGWGKETQY
TRBV10-3,AISEGRYGYT
TRBV30,AWSVGRGWYGYT
TRBV13,ASSPLRGDTEAF
TRBV29-1,SVRGQIDEQY
TRBV7-9,ASSRSTGTNEKLF
TRBV6-1,ASSSATSSYEQY
TRBV3-1/TRBV3-2,ASSPYGGGTQN
TRBV2,ASRQALSSYNEQF
TRBV2,ASSETGEGIIRNEQF
TRBV19,ASSIQSEYYGYT
TRBV27,ASRPGVIQETQY
TRBV28,ASTQRGQGYQPQH
TRBV5-1,ASSSPDRIRGYT
TRBV6-1,ASSEATSGDGHEQF
TRBV3-1/TRBV3-2,ASSQALLTGHEQY
TRBV7-2,ASSLGGFNQPQH
TRBV9,ASSPRDRPDTEAF
TRBV6-5,ASSYGRNYGYT
TRBV5-1,ASSMDRDVRELF
TRBV5-1,ASNTGGGTDTQY